These 11 T cell receptor beta chains originate from one sample sequenced in a study of T cell responses to AZD1222 COVID-19 vaccine. This table comes from immunoSEQ multiplex PCR, and its TCRdb copy is limited to in-frame clones, with some not included. The table records 90,000 to 150,000 clones, 90% of them present only once. The sample in question was peripheral blood, obtained 28 days after the second dose of the MenACWY control vaccine. These receptors were taken from an adult who received the MenACWY meningococcal vaccine as a control.

The rearrangement joins TRBV28 to TRBJ2-2; unclear D gene. In germline, CDR1 is MDHEN, CDR2 SYDVKM. The CDR3 consists of 17 residues. Trimming stripped 8 bases from V and 1 base from J, with 20 bases between. DNA for the CDR3: TGTGCCAGCTTCTTAGGGTGGCGACCAGGGAACACCGGGGAGCTGTTTTTT. Translation: CASFLGWRPGNTGELFF.

V usage is TRBV5-1 and J usage is TRBJ2-3; D not resolved. This CDR3 spans 15 amino acids. Germline CDR1 is SGHRS and CDR2 is YFSETQ. Trimming removed 0 bases at V and 2 bases at J, with 10 bases between. DNA of the CDR3: TGCGCCAGCAGCTTGGAGGTCCAAAACACAGATACGCAGTATTTT. It specifies CASSLEVQNTDTQYF.

This chain connects TRBV28 to TRBJ1-2; no firm D call. The germline gives CDR1 MDHEN, CDR2 SYDVKM. Trimming pared 4 bases from V and 7 bases from J, leaving 10 bases between. The CDR3 has 12 amino acids. CDR3 nucleotides: TGTGCCAGCAGTTCCCCAAACGGTGGCTACACCTTC. Its translation: CASSSPNGGYTF.

V and J are TRBV11-2 and TRBJ2-4, with 7 positions matching TRBD2. The germline CDR1 and CDR2 sequences are SGHAT and FQNNGV. J lost 0 bases, V lost 9 bases, and 11 bases had no gene match. The CDR3 covers 16 residues. The CDR3 nucleotides are TGTGCCAGTAAAGCGGGGACGGTTCTAGCCAAAAACATTCAGTACTTC. Translating it yields CASKAGTVLAKNIQYF.

The chain combines TRBV4-1 with TRBJ1-6; D unresolved. The CDR3 spans 18 residues. Germline V gene lookup returns CDR1 MGHRA and CDR2 YSYEKL. V was cut by 0 bases and J by 2 bases, with 14 bases left in between. This CDR3 reads CASSQDPGGSAYNSPLHF. CDR3 coding DNA: TGCGCCAGCAGCCAAGATCCGGGTGGGAGCGCCTATAATTCACCCCTCCACTTT.

Here the CDR3 DNA reads TGTGCCATCAGTGAGATAACGGGGGCTAACGAGCAGTACTTC. Its protein product is CAISEITGANEQYF. V is TRBV10-3 and J is TRBJ2-7; the D gene could be TRBD1 or TRBD2 (6 bases each). The germline V gene has CDR1 ENHRY and CDR2 SYGVKD. The CDR3 has 14 amino acids. V was clipped by 2 bases and J by 5 bases, with 13 bases between them.

The chain has TRBV2 and TRBJ1-1, with 8 bases identical to TRBD1. The junction had 4 bases not matched to a gene; V was cut back by 6 bases and J by 7 bases. CDR1 SNHLY and CDR2 FYNNEI come from the germline V gene. This CDR3 contains 12 residues. CDR3 sequence: CASRSGGGEAFF. As DNA, the CDR3 is TGTGCCAGCAGATCAGGGGGCGGTGAAGCTTTCTTT.

CDR3 nucleotide sequence: TGTGCCAGCAGCTTAGGTGGATGGGGAGAAGAGACCCAGTACTTC. This translates into CASSLGGWGEETQYF. This chain links TRBV11-2 with TRBJ2-5, with a tentative D call TRBD2 (5 bases). The CDR3 totals 15 residues. Per the germline V gene, CDR1 is SGHAT and CDR2 is FQNNGV. V was trimmed by 1 base and J by 3 bases, leaving 12 bases between them.

The V gene is TRBV24-1, the J gene TRBJ2-5; 10 nucleotides align to TRBD2. V lost 4 bases, J lost 5 bases, and 9 bases stayed unmatched. The germline gives CDR1 KGHDR, CDR2 SFDVKD. There are 16 residues in the CDR3. CDR3 sequence reads: CATSDPQRGGLETQYF. The CDR3 DNA reads TGTGCCACCAGTGACCCACAGCGGGGGGGCCTGGAGACCCAGTACTTC.

The chain has TRBV28 and TRBJ1-5; no definite D call. CDR1 MDHEN and CDR2 SYDVKM come from the germline V gene. The V end was cut by 4 bases, the J end by 4 bases, with 5 bases between. The CDR3 runs to 12 residues. CDR3 protein: CASSSQNQPQHF. The CDR3 nucleotides read TGTGCCAGCAGTTCCCAGAATCAGCCCCAGCATTTT.

The rearrangement joins TRBV11-2 to TRBJ1-4; no clear D. Per the germline V gene, CDR1 is SGHAT and CDR2 is FQNNGV. CDR3 length equals 15 residues. Between the trimmed V and J ends, which lost 5 bases and 0 bases, there was a span of 10 bases. The CDR3 DNA reads TGTGCCAGCAGCCCTCAAGGGTCAACTAATGAAAAACTGTTTTTT. It encodes CASSPQGSTNEKLFF.